This T cell receptor (beta chain) was found in a study of Ad26.COV2.S vaccination and SARS-CoV-2 variants. Overall study: Each vaccinee took Ad26.COV2.S intramuscularly, once or twice 56 days apart. Findings and limits, study-wide: Vaccine and placebo groups showed comparable non-spike TCR breadth. While placebo recipients had lower spike-specific TCR breadth, vaccine recipients had more.

Treatment denoted: around 19 received Ad26.COV2.S at low or high dose, single or two shots; roughly five received placebo; per-sample allocation not given. All samples were drawn on day 63, counting from the first vaccine or placebo injection. The assay was immunoSEQ multiplex PCR, and TCRdb's table has in-frame clones only and misses some. The sample lists under 550,000 clones, 70% to 90% occurring once. For this clone: Its cognate antigen is unknown.

Trimming left V 3 bases short and J 1 base short, with 9 bases between. In germline, CDR1 is MGHDK, CDR2 SYGVNS. The CDR3 extends over 14 amino acids. The TCR comes from a person aged 18-65 years who received the Ad26.COV2.S COVID-19 vaccine or a placebo. The specimen comprised peripheral blood, sampled in a trial of Ad26.COV2.S vaccine versus placebo. The V gene is TRBV25-1, the J gene TRBJ1-1, with D hard to call. This CDR3 is CASSETDGNTEAFF. The DNA of the CDR3 is TGTGCCAGCAGTGAGACCGACGGGAACACTGAAGCTTTCTTT.